The rows below give T cell receptor beta chains drawn from one sample of a study of blood T cell repertoires in COVID-19. Only in-frame clones appear in the TCRdb table, and some are missing; sequencing was by immunoSEQ multiplex PCR. The sample shows 200,000 to 250,000 clones, roughly 85% of them seen only once. The sample was PBMCs or T cells enriched from blood (not recorded which). The receptors originated from a woman in her thirties or forties with acute COVID-19. Both conserved end residues are part of each CDR3. A D gene is named only where the DNA matches it firmly. Clone sizes are given selectively: once, few, many, or a class where the clone is expanded.

14 TRBD1 TRBJ2-1 - TRBV28 CASDNRGVYNEQFF TGTGCCAGCGATAACAGGGGGGTTTACAATGAGCAGTTCTTC
14 - TRBJ2-3 - TRBV5-1 CASSLVGNTDTQYF TGCGCCAGCAGCTTGGTTGGCAACACAGATACGCAGTATTTT
11 - TRBJ1-2 - TRBV11-2 CASSFRGGYTF TGTGCCAGCAGCTTTAGGGGCGGCTACACCTTC
15 - TRBJ2-7 - TRBV3-1/TRBV3-2 CASSQGGGRVNEQYF TGTGCCAGCAGCCAGGGGGGCGGGAGAGTAAACGAGCAGTACTTC
14 - TRBJ1-3 - TRBV19 CASAGRDSGNTIYF TGTGCCAGTGCGGGAAGAGACTCTGGAAACACCATATATTTT
18 - TRBJ2-3 - TRBV21-1 CASSKAHKRETTTDTQYF TGTGCCAGCAGCAAAGCCCATAAGCGGGAGACGACCACAGATACGCAGTATTTT
16 TRBD1 TRBJ2-2 - TRBV24-1 CATSDSDRGRPGELFF TGTGCCACCAGTGATTCGGACAGGGGGCGACCCGGGGAGCTGTTTTTT
15 TRBD1 TRBJ2-5 - TRBV11-2 CASSSGTGGKETQYF TGTGCCAGCAGCTCCGGGACAGGGGGCAAGGAGACCCAGTACTTC
14 TRBD2 TRBJ2-1 - TRBV19 CASTRAGGPNEQFF TGTGCCAGTACCCGAGCGGGAGGCCCTAATGAGCAGTTCTTC
15 TRBD1 TRBJ2-2 - TRBV9 CASSTGGTNTGELFF TGTGCCAGCAGTACAGGGGGTACGAACACCGGGGAGCTGTTTTTT
15 TRBD2 TRBJ2-5 - TRBV3-1/TRBV3-2 CASSLAGGPRETQYF TGTGCCAGCAGCCTCGCGGGAGGGCCTCGTGAGACCCAGTACTTC
15 TRBD1 TRBJ1-6 - TRBV6-5 CASSYYGTGHSPLHF TGTGCCAGCAGTTACTACGGGACAGGGCACTCACCCCTCCACTTT
13 TRBD1 TRBJ1-1 - TRBV29-1 CSVHGQEGTEAFF TGCAGCGTTCACGGACAGGAGGGCACTGAAGCTTTCTTT
13 - TRBJ2-2 - TRBV28 CASIFSGTGELFF TGTGCCAGCATCTTTAGCGGCACCGGGGAGCTGTTTTTT
15 TRBD2 TRBJ2-1 once TRBV7-2 CASSLRSGRGPDQFF TGTGCCAGCAGCCTCAGAAGCGGGAGGGGCCCTGACCAGTTCTTC
14 - TRBJ1-3 - TRBV27 CASSTQGGGNTIYF TGTGCCAGCAGCACACAGGGAGGGGGAAACACCATATATTTT
15 TRBD2 TRBJ2-7 - TRBV28 CASSALAGGPAEQYF TGTGCCAGCAGTGCCCTAGCGGGAGGGCCGGCCGAGCAGTACTTC
16 - TRBJ2-3 - TRBV15 CATSTQGGGTTDTQYF TGTGCCACCAGCACTCAAGGAGGAGGAACCACAGATACGCAGTATTTT
14 - TRBJ1-1 once TRBV6-6 CASSTYSPNTEAFF TGTGCCAGCAGTACCTACAGCCCGAACACTGAAGCTTTCTTT
13 - TRBJ1-1 - TRBV11-3 CASSLEESTEAFF TGTGCCAGCAGCTTAGAGGAGAGTACTGAAGCTTTCTTT
16 TRBD1 TRBJ2-3 - TRBV7-2 CASSLGPRGRGDTQYF TGTGCCAGCAGCTTAGGGCCCAGGGGGAGAGGAGATACGCAGTATTTT